This T cell receptor (beta chain) was identified in a study of T cells in Graves' hyperthyroidism and ophthalmopathy. RNA transcripts were the template for amplifying TCR beta CDR3 regions. Using the HTBI primer set, a first-round RT-PCR was run on the TCR CDR3. MiXCR, run by TCRdb on the multiplex PCR reads, gives a single entry per CDR3 protein. Among under 250,000 distinct CDR3 sequences listed, around a sixth were seen once. Not enrolled were patients with uncontrolled infection, other autoimmune disease, pregnancy or lactation. Each diagnosis drew on symptoms, thyroxine, TRAb, thyroid ultrasound and orbital computed tomography findings. This clonotype was counted a single time. The antigen is not known. The CDR3 is 13 amino acids. Looked up from germline, CDR1 is GTSNPN and CDR2 is SVGIG (reference sequence). Trimming took off 4 bases at V and 0 bases at J, with 10 bases between the two ends. The study's findings and limits: The model identified upcoming ophthalmopathy a median approximately six months ahead of onset. Most thyroid clonotypes that were expanded above 0.001 also turned up in blood.

The genes are TRBV30 and TRBJ2-7; D gene uncertain. This clonotype originated in a woman aged 45-60 years with Graves' hyperthyroidism. Sequencing was done on a sample of blood. CDR3 DNA sequence: TGTGCCTGGACAGCCCCCGGCTCCTACGAGCAGTACTTC. It codes for CAWTAPGSYEQYF.